This note documents a single T cell receptor (beta chain) sequence. The sample originates from a study of blood T cell repertoires in COVID-19. Sequencing was performed with immunoSEQ multiplex PCR; in TCRdb, only in-frame clones are kept and a portion is missing. The table has roughly 140,000 clones, about 87% seen once. This CDR3 region has 15 residues. Per the germline V gene, CDR1 is LGHNT and CDR2 is FRNRAP. The V segment lost 6 bases and the J segment 9 bases; nucleotides outside the gene matches: 11. The chain couples TRBV12-5 to TRBJ2-1; 10 positions match TRBD2. The TCR originated in a middle-aged woman with acute or convalescent COVID-19. What was sequenced was peripheral blood. CDR3 protein: CASGPSTSGIGEQFF. In nucleotides, the CDR3 is TGTGCTAGTGGCCCTAGTACTAGCGGGATAGGTGAGCAGTTCTTC.